The 13 T cell receptor beta chains in this list originate from one sample, sequenced in a study of early T cells in non-severe SARS-CoV-2 infection. TCRdb recomputed calls from the 5' RACE reads with MiXCR, one row per CDR3 protein. The table shows 74,000 or so distinct CDR3 sequences, with 9.5% to 15% occurring only once. The specimen sequenced was whole blood. These receptors all stem from an adult who was a healthcare worker with PCR-confirmed SARS-CoV-2 infection or an uninfected control (not recorded which).

A few counts support this clonotype. This chain links TRBV29-1 with TRBJ2-1; D is perhaps TRBD1 (5 bases). From germline, CDR1 is SQVTM and CDR2 ANQGSEA. V shed 0 bases and J shed 0 bases, with 12 bases lying between them. This CDR3 contains 16 residues. For the CDR3, the DNA is TGCAGCGTTGAAGATTGGGGCAGCCTCTCCTACAATGAGCAGTTCTTC. Protein product: CSVEDWGSLSYNEQFF.

This clonotype was seen repeatedly, ten times or more. The J gene is TRBJ2-1, the V gene TRBV29-1, with 7 bases aligning to TRBD1. The CDR3 is 12 residues long. Germline assignment: CDR1 SQVTM and CDR2 ANQGSEA. With 5 bases clipped from V and 5 bases from J, the junction kept 3 bases outside the gene matches. CDR3 sequence (DNA): TGCAGCGTTAGGACAGGCCACAATGAGCAGTTCTTC. It translates to CSVRTGHNEQFF.

The sample holds many counts of this clonotype. This chain connects TRBV10-2 to TRBJ2-3; 9 nucleotides match TRBD2. This CDR3 has 13 residues. V shed 3 bases, J shed 12 bases, and the junction held 7 bases outside the gene matches. CDR1 WSHSY and CDR2 SAAADI come from the germline V gene. DNA of the CDR3: TGCGCCAGCAGTGAAGGAGCGGGGGGAAGTCAGTATTTT. Amino acids: CASSEGAGGSQYF.

This clonotype was counted a few times. The chain carries TRBV20-1 and TRBJ2-7; D remains ambiguous. The V end lost 1 base, the J end lost 0 bases, and 4 bases lay between the germline ends. This CDR3 is built from 12 residues. Germline V lookup: CDR1 DFQATT, CDR2 SNEGSKA (reference sequence). As DNA, the CDR3 is TGCAGTGCTAGAGGCAACTCCTACGAGCAGTACTTC. As protein: CSARGNSYEQYF.

As to this clonotype: The CDR3 end shows no conserved phenylalanine or tryptophan, and so a read error is likely. V gene TRBV12-3 or TRBV12-4 combines with J gene TRBJ2-7, with 7 bases lining up with TRBD1. The CDR3 is 14 amino acids. Trimming cost V 0 bases and J 5 bases; bases outside gene matches: 4. CDR3 nucleotides: TGTGCCAGCAGTTTAGCGCTCAGGGGGAACGAGCAGTACTTA. Encoded protein: CASSLALRGNEQYL.

This clonotype was counted ten times or more. This chain uses TRBV27 with TRBJ1-1, with unresolved D. The V end was cut by 3 bases, the J end by 6 bases, with 14 bases between. The CDR3 has 14 residues. Germline V gene lookup returns CDR1 MNHEY and CDR2 SMNVEV (reference sequence). CDR3 loop: CASSFLWGGSEAFF. The CDR3 DNA sequence: TGTGCCAGCAGTTTCTTATGGGGAGGGTCTGAAGCTTTCTTT.

This clonotype has ten or more counts. The chain has TRBV7-8 and TRBJ1-6; D remains ambiguous. There are 12 residues in the CDR3. Trimming left V 2 bases short and J 9 bases short, with 5 bases between. Germline V gives CDR1 SGHVS, CDR2 FQNEAQ. CDR3 amino acids: CASSLISSPLHF. As DNA, the CDR3 is TGTGCCAGCAGCTTAATCTCTTCACCCCTCCACTTT.

The J gene is TRBJ1-6, the V gene TRBV29-1; 11 bases map to TRBD1. V shed 6 bases, J shed 4 bases, and the junction held 2 bases outside the gene matches. The CDR3 consists of 14 residues. Per germline, CDR1 SQVTM and CDR2 ANQGSEA. The CDR3 DNA is TGCAGCGTGGGGACAGGGGGGTATAATTCACCCCTCCACTTT. Its protein product is CSVGTGGYNSPLHF.

In this sample, this clonotype turned up a few times. The chain combines TRBV6-2 or TRBV6-3 with TRBJ2-3; TRBD1 might be the D (6 bases). Trimming pared 7 bases from V and 9 bases from J, leaving 11 bases between. Germline lookup yields CDR1 MNHEY and CDR2 SVGEGT. The CDR3 runs to 11 residues. The CDR3 loop reads CASKGHLTQYF. DNA of the CDR3: TGTGCCAGCAAGGGACATCTAACGCAGTATTTT.

This clonotype was observed many times. This chain links TRBV11-2 with TRBJ2-5; D is undetermined. Trimming removed 4 bases from V and 7 bases from J, with 19 bases in between. The CDR3 is 15 residues long. CDR1 is SGHAT, CDR2 FQNNGV, per germline. CDR3 residues: CASSSIRRFPGTQYF. Here the CDR3 DNA reads TGTGCCAGCAGCTCGATTAGACGGTTCCCTGGGACCCAGTACTTC.

The chain uses TRBV12-5 and TRBJ2-5, with 8 bases lining up with TRBD1. Germline V gene data show CDR1 as LGHNT and CDR2 as FRNRAP. CDR3 size: 17 residues. The V segment lost 7 bases and the J segment 5 bases; nucleotides outside the gene matches: 18. In DNA form, the CDR3 reads TGTGCTAGTGACACAACCTTCGGACAGGGAAAGGGGGAGACCCAGTACTTC. Its translation: CASDTTFGQGKGETQYF. Based on the CDR3 plus reference TRBV12-5 and TRBJ2-5, the full variable domain is DARVTQTPRHKVTEMGQEVTMRCQPILGHNTVFWYRQTMMQGLELLAYFRNRAPLDDSGMPKDRFSAEMPDATLATLKIQPSEPRDSAVYFCASDTTFGQGKGETQYFGPGTRLLVL.

This clonotype was picked up many times. The chain joins TRBV29-1 to TRBJ1-1, with TRBD1 identical over 12 bases. Trimming at V came to 4 bases and at J to 7 bases, leaving 4 bases not matched to a gene. The CDR3 length is 13 residues. Per germline, CDR1 SQVTM and CDR2 ANQGSEA. CDR3 sequence reads: CSVVRDRGREAFF. CDR3 in DNA: TGCAGCGTTGTCCGGGACAGGGGGCGTGAAGCTTTCTTT.

The chain combines TRBV2 with TRBJ1-2; D is uncertain. Per the germline V gene, CDR1 is SNHLY and CDR2 is FYNNEI. This CDR3 spans 12 amino acids. Between the trimmed V and J ends, which lost 7 bases and 3 bases, there was a span of 9 bases. CDR3 sequence (DNA): TGTGCCAGCATTTGGCTTGACTATGGCTACACCTTC. This gives the protein CASIWLDYGYTF.